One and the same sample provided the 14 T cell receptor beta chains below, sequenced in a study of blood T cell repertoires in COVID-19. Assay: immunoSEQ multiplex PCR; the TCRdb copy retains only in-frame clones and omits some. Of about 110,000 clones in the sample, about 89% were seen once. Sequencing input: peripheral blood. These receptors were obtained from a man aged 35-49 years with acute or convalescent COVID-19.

CDR3 amino acids: CSVEDSQEGGYTF. The CDR3 DNA reads as TGCAGCGTTGAAGACTCTCAAGAGGGTGGCTACACCTTC. The rearrangement joins TRBV29-1 to TRBJ1-2; D call uncertain. The V gene lost 0 bases and the J gene lost 7 bases, with 12 bases spanning the gap. The CDR3 runs to 13 residues. Germline V CDR1 and CDR2: SQVTM, ANQGSEA.

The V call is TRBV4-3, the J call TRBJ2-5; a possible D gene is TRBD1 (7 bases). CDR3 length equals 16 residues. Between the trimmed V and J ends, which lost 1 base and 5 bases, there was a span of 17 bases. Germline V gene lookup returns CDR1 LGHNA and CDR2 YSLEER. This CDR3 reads CASSQGGQGGRETQYF. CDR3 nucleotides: TGCGCCAGCAGCCAAGGGGGTCAGGGGGGTAGGGAGACCCAGTACTTC.

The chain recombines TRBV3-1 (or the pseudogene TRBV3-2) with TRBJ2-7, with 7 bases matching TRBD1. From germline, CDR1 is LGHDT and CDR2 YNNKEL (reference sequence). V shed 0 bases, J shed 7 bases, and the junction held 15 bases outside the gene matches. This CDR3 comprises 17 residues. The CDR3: CASSQDIGQGVIMEQYF. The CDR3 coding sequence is TGTGCCAGCAGCCAAGATATTGGCCAGGGGGTCATTATGGAGCAGTACTTC.

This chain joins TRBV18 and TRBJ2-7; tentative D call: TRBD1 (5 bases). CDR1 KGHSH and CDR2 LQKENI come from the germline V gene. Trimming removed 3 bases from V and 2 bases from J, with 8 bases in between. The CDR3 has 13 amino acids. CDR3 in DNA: TGTGCCAGCTCACCCGACAGTCCCTACGAGCAGTACTTC. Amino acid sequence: CASSPDSPYEQYF.

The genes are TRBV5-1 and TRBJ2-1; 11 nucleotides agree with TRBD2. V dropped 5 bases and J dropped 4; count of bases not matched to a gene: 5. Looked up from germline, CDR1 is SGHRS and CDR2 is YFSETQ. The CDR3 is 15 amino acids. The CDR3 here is CASRTSGGDYNEQFF. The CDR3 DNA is TGCGCCAGCAGAACTAGCGGGGGAGATTACAATGAGCAGTTCTTC.

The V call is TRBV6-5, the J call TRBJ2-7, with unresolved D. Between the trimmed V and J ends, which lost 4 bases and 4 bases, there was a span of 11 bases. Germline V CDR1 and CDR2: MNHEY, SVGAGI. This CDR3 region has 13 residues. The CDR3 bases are TGTGCCAGCAGTTTAAGTGCAGAATACGAGCAGTACTTC. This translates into CASSLSAEYEQYF.

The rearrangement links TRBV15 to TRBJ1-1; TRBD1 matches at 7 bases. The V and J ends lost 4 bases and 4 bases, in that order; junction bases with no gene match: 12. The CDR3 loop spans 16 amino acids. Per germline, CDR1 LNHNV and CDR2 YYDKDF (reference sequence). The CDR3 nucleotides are TGTGCCACCAGCACCGGGAGACCCAACAGGGGCACTGAAGCTTTCTTT. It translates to CATSTGRPNRGTEAFF.

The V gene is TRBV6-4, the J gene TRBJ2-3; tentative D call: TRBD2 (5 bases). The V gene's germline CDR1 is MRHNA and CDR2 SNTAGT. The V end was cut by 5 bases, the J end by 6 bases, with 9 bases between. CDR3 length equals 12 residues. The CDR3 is CASSSGGDTQYF. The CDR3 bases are TGTGCCAGCAGTTCCGGCGGGGATACGCAGTATTTT.

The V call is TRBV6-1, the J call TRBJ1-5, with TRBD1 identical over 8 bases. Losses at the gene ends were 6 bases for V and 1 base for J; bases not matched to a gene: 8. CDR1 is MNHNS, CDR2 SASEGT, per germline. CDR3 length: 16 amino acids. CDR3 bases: TGTGCCAGCAGGGAATCAGGGGGCCTAAGCAATCAGCCCCAGCATTTT. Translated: CASRESGGLSNQPQHF.

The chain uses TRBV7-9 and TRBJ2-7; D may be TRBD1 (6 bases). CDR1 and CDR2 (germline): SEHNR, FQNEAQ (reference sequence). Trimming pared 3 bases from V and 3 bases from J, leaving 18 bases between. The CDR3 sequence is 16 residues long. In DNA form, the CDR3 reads TGTGCCAGCAGCTTTGCCCCAGGGGCCCAGGGCTACGAGCAGTACTTC. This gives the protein CASSFAPGAQGYEQYF.

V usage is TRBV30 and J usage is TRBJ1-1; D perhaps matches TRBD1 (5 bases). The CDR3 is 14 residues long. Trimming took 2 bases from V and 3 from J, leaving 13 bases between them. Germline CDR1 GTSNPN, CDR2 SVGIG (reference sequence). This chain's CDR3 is CAWSLGLGDTEAFF. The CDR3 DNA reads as TGTGCCTGGAGTCTCGGACTAGGGGACACTGAAGCTTTCTTT.

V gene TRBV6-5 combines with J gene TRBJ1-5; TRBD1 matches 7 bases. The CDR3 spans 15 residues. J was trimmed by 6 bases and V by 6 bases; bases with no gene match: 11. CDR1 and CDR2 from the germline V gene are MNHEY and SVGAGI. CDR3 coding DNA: TGTGCCAGCAGAGCAGACAGGGCATGGGGTCAGCCCCAGCATTTT. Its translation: CASRADRAWGQPQHF.

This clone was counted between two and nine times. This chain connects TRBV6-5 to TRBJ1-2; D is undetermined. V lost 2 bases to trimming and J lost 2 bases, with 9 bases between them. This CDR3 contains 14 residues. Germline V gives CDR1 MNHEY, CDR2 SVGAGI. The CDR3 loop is CASSYGVTNYGYTF. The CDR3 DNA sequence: TGTGCCAGCAGTTACGGAGTGACCAACTATGGCTACACCTTC.

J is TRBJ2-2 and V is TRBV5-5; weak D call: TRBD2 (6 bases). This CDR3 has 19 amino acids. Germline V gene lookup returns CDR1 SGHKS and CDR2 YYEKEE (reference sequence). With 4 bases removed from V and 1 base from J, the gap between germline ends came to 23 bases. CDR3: CASSPRALAPHKNTGELFF. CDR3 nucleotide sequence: TGTGCCAGCAGCCCCCGCGCCCTAGCGCCACATAAGAACACCGGGGAGCTGTTTTTT. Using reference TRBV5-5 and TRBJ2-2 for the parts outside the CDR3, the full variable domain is DAGVTQSPTHLIKTRGQQVTLRCSPISGHKSVSWYQQVLGQGPQFIFQYYEKEERGRGNFPDRFSARQFPNYSSELNVNALLLGDSALYLCASSPRALAPHKNTGELFFGEGSRLTVL.